These T cell receptor beta chains were read from a single sample in a study of response to subunit inactivated influenza vaccine. TCRdb called the RT-PCR reads again in MiXCR, with one record for every CDR3 protein. The sample includes 150,000 or so distinct CDR3 sequences, about 10% seen only once; the top ten take about a third. This specimen consisted of CD8+ T cells sorted from PBMCs, obtained about 24 months after vaccination. These receptors all come from a man aged 45 to 75 who received an inactivated influenza vaccine. Both conserved end residues are part of each CDR3.

V gene,CDR3 protein
TRBV6-1,CASTPRTGNSYEQYF
TRBV28,CASSPVGMGTQYF
TRBV3-1,CASSPTPVYTYEQYF
TRBV10-3,CAISGSGTGQTF
TRBV29-1,CSVDTWAQETQYF
TRBV24-1,CATSDLEGWPSGGNEQFF
TRBV7-8,CASSLVTSGGNEQFF
TRBV7-7,CASSLEQGSYEQYF
TRBV11-2,CASRDRGAEQYF
TRBV10-1,CASSGTERNYGYTF
TRBV27,CASRSGLAVYNEQFF
TRBV7-6,CASSLHYGRPPSSYNEQFF
TRBV7-9,CASSSSLRLGSNQPQHF
TRBV9,CASSVLGETQYF
TRBV27,CASSLAGGNYEQYF
TRBV6-1,CASSGGGSAGELFF
TRBV4-1,CASSQERGFGELFF
TRBV20-1,CSASLAANEQFF
TRBV5-1,CASSLERSGGTSYNEQFF
TRBV4-2,CASSQDVLGQGSYEQYF
TRBV27,CASNKRPRLGEAFF
TRBV30,CAWSPGGVSMNTEAFF
TRBV6-5,CASSYAGGETQYF
TRBV4-1,CASSHVIGGSSYNEQFF
TRBV6-2/TRBV6-3,CASSYIAGSNEQFF
TRBV12-3/TRBV12-4,CASSPFGRVGGEAFF
TRBV7-2,CASSLDPGAYEQYF
TRBV12-3/TRBV12-4,CASSLTGSGEQYF
TRBV20-1,CSANTPGLWNYGYTF
TRBV29-1,CSVEPTEAFF
TRBV27,CASSGAGTVGVGTDTQYF
TRBV6-1,CASSQGQGRVEQYF
TRBV20-1,CSASDNRGGGANVLTF
TRBV28,CASRLTGYSNQPQHF
TRBV28,CASREPGQGDYEQYF
TRBV12-3/TRBV12-4,CASSGMDEQYF
TRBV7-9,CASSLVTEQFF
TRBV20-1,CSARDGTSGRAEQFF
TRBV4-3,CASSQDPGRANSGANVLTF
TRBV4-3,CASSQEWGPSYEQYF
TRBV7-6,CASSSGQGGEQYF
TRBV12-3/TRBV12-4,CASSPGQYSNQPQHF
TRBV7-9,CASSFILAGSSYEQYF
TRBV12-3/TRBV12-4,CASTGGSFNEQYF
TRBV29-1,CSVAKETQYF
TRBV6-2/TRBV6-3,CASSDQGGMSDEQYF
TRBV15,CATSRGGITYEQYF
TRBV6-2/TRBV6-3,CASSYGPREVYEQYF
TRBV3-1,CASNKGPGMGSYNEQFF
TRBV30,CAWSTSGAYNEQFF
TRBV9,CASSVGGSGSSYEQYF
TRBV12-3/TRBV12-4,CASSRLAGAEETQYF
TRBV6-1,CASSLHGEWAYEQYF
TRBV2,CAILPGTDPYSQYF
TRBV5-5,CASSLVLASTDTQYF
TRBV12-3/TRBV12-4,CASSVAGGPETQYF
TRBV25-1,CASSEGWGGADTQYF
TRBV6-5,CASSYKQGYQPQHF